These 9 T cell receptor beta chains came from one sample sequenced in a study of cytomegalovirus exposure and HLA in healthy donors. Primers included in the PCR were 60 Vbeta and 13 Jbeta primers. Only in-frame clones appear in the TCRdb table, and some are missing; sequencing was by immunoSEQ multiplex PCR. The repertoire holds 90,000 to 120,000 clones, roughly 76% seen once, with more than 2% in the top ten. The sample was PBMCs. Source of these receptors: a man younger than 35 in good health and CMV-seronegative.

The V gene is TRBV11-2, the J gene TRBJ2-7, with 10 bases fitting TRBD1. This CDR3 is built from 16 residues. V lost 1 base and J lost 2; bases outside the gene matches: 5. Germline V gene sequence: CDR1 SGHAT, CDR2 FQNNGV. The CDR3 reads CASSLAGTGVPYEQYF. The CDR3 region has the DNA TGTGCCAGCAGCTTAGCCGGGACAGGGGTCCCCTACGAGCAGTACTTC. Full variable domain (outside the CDR3, taken from reference TRBV11-2 and TRBJ2-7): EAGVAQSPRYKIIEKRQSVAFWCNPISGHATLYWYQQILGQGPKLLIQFQNNGVVDDSQLPKDRFSAERLKGVDSTLKIQPAKLEDSAVYLCASSLAGTGVPYEQYFGPGTRLTVT.

The chain has TRBV23-1 and TRBJ2-2, with 9 nucleotides matching TRBD1. TRBV23-1 is an ORF, with its function uncertain. Trimming cost V 3 bases and J 1 base; bases outside gene matches: 3. The CDR3 spans 16 residues. CDR3 residues: CASSQPGQGNTGELFF. In nucleotides, the CDR3 is TGCGCCAGCAGTCAGCCGGGACAGGGGAACACCGGGGAGCTGTTTTTT.

This clone occurred a few times. Germline and junction disagree at one end, which may indicate a read error. CDR3 in amino acids: CASSPDPGNTEAFF. The CDR3 bases are TGTGCTAGCAGCCCAGATCCGGGGAACACTGAAGCTTTCTTT. This chain links TRBV7-7 with TRBJ1-1; D remains unclear. The CDR3 length is 14 residues. Germline CDR1 is SSHAT and CDR2 is FNYEAQ (reference sequence).

The chain has TRBV23-1 and TRBJ1-1; D uncertain. TRBV23-1 is an ORF; its function is uncertain. CDR3 length: 18 amino acids. The V gene lost 1 base and the J gene lost 2 bases, with 20 bases spanning the gap. CDR3 region: CASSQFDAEGEVNTEAFF. The CDR3 DNA is TGCGCCAGCAGTCAATTTGATGCAGAGGGAGAGGTCAACACTGAAGCTTTCTTT.

The V gene is TRBV7-9, the J gene TRBJ1-1, with D tentatively TRBD1 (5 bases). Trimming cost V 3 bases and J 4 bases, with 18 bases left between them. The CDR3 covers 16 residues. Germline V gene data show CDR1 as SEHNR and CDR2 as FQNEAQ (reference sequence). The CDR3 nucleotides read TGTGCCAGCAGCTTCCCTCTGGGGCCAGTTGGCACTGAAGCTTTCTTT. This sequence encodes CASSFPLGPVGTEAFF.

About this clone itself: One junction end disagrees with the germline gene, perhaps due to a read error. The rearrangement uses TRBV29-1 and TRBJ1-2; 10 positions match TRBD1. The CDR3 contains 12 residues. From germline, CDR1 is SQVTM and CDR2 ANQGSEA. CDR3 region: CSVGTGGHGYPF. The CDR3 DNA sequence: TGCAGCGTTGGGACAGGGGGGCATGGCTACCCCTTC.

CDR3 nucleotides: TGTGCCAGCAGTTTATGGGGGGGAAACACCGGGGAGCTGTTTTTT. As protein: CASSLWGGNTGELFF. The rearrangement uses TRBV27 and TRBJ2-2; 7 nucleotides line up with TRBD2. The length of the CDR3 is 15 residues. Germline CDR1 MNHEY, CDR2 SMNVEV (reference sequence). Unmatched junction bases numbered 1, after V lost 1 base and J lost 2 bases.

The chain recombines TRBV11-1 with TRBJ2-7; a possible D gene is TRBD2 (5 bases). Trimming stripped 0 bases from V and 3 bases from J, with 15 bases between. This CDR3 region has 16 residues. Germline CDR1 SGHAT, CDR2 FQDESV (reference sequence). The CDR3 spells CASSLARASAYYEQYF. Here the CDR3 DNA reads TGTGCCAGCAGCTTAGCGAGGGCGTCAGCCTACTACGAGCAGTACTTC.

This chain links TRBV6-6 with TRBJ2-2; 8 positions match TRBD2. This CDR3 is built from 14 residues. Looked up from germline, CDR1 is MNHNY and CDR2 is SVGAGI (reference sequence). J was trimmed by 4 bases and V by 5 bases; bases with no gene match: 3. The CDR3 protein is CASSPAGGTGELFF. In DNA, the CDR3 is TGTGCCAGCAGTCCCGCGGGGGGCACCGGGGAGCTGTTTTTT.